This TCR beta chain stems from a study of blood T cells in healthy people across ages. This clonotype was observed at least ten times. Its matching antigen is unknown. With 6 bases removed from V and 5 bases from J, the gap between germline ends came to 10 bases. The length of the CDR3 is 12 residues. Next came a second PCR, run for roughly 6 to 11 cycles, which used a sample-barcoded 5' primer along with a J-beta primer mix. TCRdb re-called the 5' RACE reads with MiXCR, one entry per CDR3 protein. Among hundreds of thousands of distinct CDR3 sequences listed, 20% to 30% were seen once. Findings and caveats of the study: Possibly confounding the expanded clonotype changes was the fact that donor CMV status was unknown.

This same sample was also taken into another study, of T cells of mothers and their children. That paper states: Maternal samples each gave over 9.5 million TCR beta CDR3 reads, and child samples some 2.8 million each.

The chain uses TRBV12-3 or TRBV12-4 and TRBJ2-5, with D possibly TRBD1 on 7 matching bases. Sequenced input: blood. This clonotype was obtained from a boy aged 5-17 years in good health. The CDR3 DNA reads as TGTGCCAGCAGCTCAGGGGGGGAGACCCAGTACTTC. Its translation is CASSSGGETQYF.